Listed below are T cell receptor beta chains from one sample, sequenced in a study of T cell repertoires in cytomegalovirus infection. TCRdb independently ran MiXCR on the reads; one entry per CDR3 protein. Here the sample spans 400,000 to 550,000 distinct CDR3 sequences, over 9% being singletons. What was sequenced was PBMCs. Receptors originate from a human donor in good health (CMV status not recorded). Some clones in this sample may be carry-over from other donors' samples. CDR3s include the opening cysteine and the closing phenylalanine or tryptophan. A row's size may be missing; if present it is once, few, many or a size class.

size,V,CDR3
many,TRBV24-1,CATSEQGNQPQHF
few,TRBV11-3,CASSSSVADTQYF
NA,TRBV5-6,CASSLDGRRKETQYF
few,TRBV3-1,CASSLSDEDTQYF
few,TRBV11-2,CASSQRQGDEKLFF
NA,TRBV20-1,CSARTGLSSYNEQFF
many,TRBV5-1,CASSLPGTGGTGELFF
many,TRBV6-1,CASSQQGGNTEAFF
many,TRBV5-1,CASSLRRDRGSAYEQYF
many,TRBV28,CASSLPRAGNEKLFF
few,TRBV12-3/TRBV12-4,CASRVGAGYGYTF
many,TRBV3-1,CASSPRQGTDTQYF
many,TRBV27,CASMGTENYGYTF
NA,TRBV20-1,CSATSAGGNYGYTF
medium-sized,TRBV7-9,CASRWGGDETQYF
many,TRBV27,CASRRTGGEGSYEQYF
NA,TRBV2,CASSVDEKLFF
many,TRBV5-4,CASSLPPGTYGYTF
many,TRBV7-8,CASSFGAKGSEQYF
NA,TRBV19,CASSIMGGRALDEQYF
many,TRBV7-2,CASSLLQVKDTQYF
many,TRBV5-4,CASSLAGLKNIQYF
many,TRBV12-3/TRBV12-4,CASSFRGTGTTEAFF
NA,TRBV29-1,CSVKSGGGPYEQYF
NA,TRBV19,CATRDRDNQPQHF
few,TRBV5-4,CASSLETRARAKNIQYF
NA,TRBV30,CASHLMGEAFF
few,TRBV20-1,CSAQTPRDLETQYF
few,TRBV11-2,CASSFDRGHLETQYF
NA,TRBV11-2,CASRSLAGYQETQYF
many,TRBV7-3,CASSSVRRGRGGDEQFF
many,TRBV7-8,CASSLGRPGVNEAFF
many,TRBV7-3,CASSQGQGAGYTF
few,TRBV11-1,CASSAGVSRGDTQYF
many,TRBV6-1,CASSELPYGYTF
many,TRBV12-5,CASGLVGPQGSSEQYF